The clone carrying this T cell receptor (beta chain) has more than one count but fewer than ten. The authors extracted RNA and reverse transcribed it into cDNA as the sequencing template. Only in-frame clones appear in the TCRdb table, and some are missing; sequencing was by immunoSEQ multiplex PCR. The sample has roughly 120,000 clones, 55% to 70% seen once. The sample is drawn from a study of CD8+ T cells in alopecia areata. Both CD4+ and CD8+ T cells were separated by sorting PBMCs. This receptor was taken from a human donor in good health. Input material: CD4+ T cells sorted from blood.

This CDR3 reads CAWSQTGGSGNTIYF. The CDR3 DNA reads TGTGCCTGGAGTCAAACAGGGGGCTCTGGAAACACCATATATTTT. V is TRBV30 and J is TRBJ1-3; 8 bases map to TRBD1. Germline-derived CDR1 and CDR2 are GTSNPN and SVGIG (reference sequence). The CDR3 runs 15 residues. Trimming removed 2 bases from V and 0 bases from J; junction bases left unmatched: 3.